These 29 T cell receptor beta chains share one sample of origin, sequenced in a study of CD8+CD57+ T cells in acquired aplastic anemia (dated 2018 in TCRdb). TCRdb shows the sequencer as Illumina HiSeq 2000. Genomic DNA served as template for TCR beta VDJ combination and CDR3 sequence profiling. Starting from the raw public reads, TCRdb applied fastp trimming at Q25, assembled clones with MiXCR and retained in-frame beta chains. Under each unique CDR3 protein, matching rows form one entry showing the most common genes and DNA. Recorded for this sample are 180,000 or so distinct CDR3 sequences; around half of them occurred a single time. Under 3% of the sample is held by the ten biggest clonotypes. Sequenced sample: sorted CD4+, CD8+, or CD8+CD57+ T cells (not recorded which) from PBMCs. The receptor source for this set is a human donor in good health.

Remarks on this clonotype: The conserved phenylalanine or tryptophan is not found at the CDR3 terminus, so this likely reflects a read error. The V gene is TRBV7-2, the J gene TRBJ2-7; no reliable D call. Germline V lookup: CDR1 SGHTA, CDR2 FQGNSA. Trimming removed 5 bases from V and 3 bases from J, with 8 bases in between. The CDR3 is 12 residues long. CDR3 sequence: CASSRTGYEQYS. The CDR3 nucleotides read TGTGCCAGCAGCCGTACGGGCTACGAGCAGTACTCC.

The chain employs TRBV18 and TRBJ2-7; no clear D. Trimming left V 0 bases short and J 0 bases short, with 12 bases between. Germline CDR1 reads KGHSH; CDR2 reads LQKENI. CDR3 length: 16 amino acids. CDR3: CASSPPNGLNSYEQYF. The CDR3 DNA is TGTGCCAGCTCACCACCTAATGGTCTAAACTCCTACGAGCAGTACTTC.

This chain links TRBV15 with TRBJ1-5, with 9 bases that match TRBD1. Germline V gene lookup returns CDR1 LNHNV and CDR2 YYDKDF (reference sequence). J was trimmed by 6 bases and V by 0 bases; bases with no gene match: 12. The CDR3 length is 18 residues. As DNA, the CDR3 is TGTGCCACCAGCAGAGATGGATGGACAGGGGAATCGGGTCAGCCCCAGCATTTT. Translation: CATSRDGWTGESGQPQHF.

This clonotype was counted many times. The chain uses TRBV28 and TRBJ1-6; TRBD1 might be the D (6 bases). This CDR3 is 14 amino acids long. Trimming stripped 6 bases from V and 1 base from J, with 7 bases between. Germline V gene sequence: CDR1 MDHEN, CDR2 SYDVKM. Written as DNA, the CDR3 is TGTGCCAGCAGAACAGGGTCCTATAATTCACCCCTCCACTTT. It translates to CASRTGSYNSPLHF.

The chain has TRBV2 and TRBJ2-3; no clear D gene. The CDR3 is 14 amino acids. Germline-derived CDR1 and CDR2 are SNHLY and FYNNEI. The germline V and J ends were trimmed by 9 bases and 0 bases, with 13 bases remaining between them. The CDR3 DNA reads as TGTGCCAGACAGAAGGCGGTGAGCACAGATACGCAGTATTTT. This sequence encodes CARQKAVSTDTQYF.

This chain connects TRBV10-3 to TRBJ2-7; D may be TRBD1 (7 bases). Between the trimmed V and J ends, which lost 6 bases and 7 bases, there was a span of 13 bases. This CDR3 has 12 residues. Germline V gene data show CDR1 as ENHRY and CDR2 as SYGVKD. The CDR3 DNA reads TGTGCCATCAGGGAGGGGGCGCGGGAGCAGTACTTC. It encodes CAIREGAREQYF.

The V gene is TRBV5-1, the J gene TRBJ2-7; D not resolved. V gave up 1 base and J gave up 1 base, with 6 bases separating them. The CDR3 loop spans 13 amino acids. Looked up from germline, CDR1 is SGHRS and CDR2 is YFSETQ. The CDR3 loop is CASSLPPSYEQYF. In DNA form, the CDR3 reads TGCGCCAGCAGCTTGCCACCATCCTACGAGCAGTACTTC.

This clonotype was seen repeatedly, ten times or more. V and J are TRBV5-4 and TRBJ2-7; TRBD2 matches at 11 bases. The CDR3 length is 14 residues. The J segment lost 4 bases and the V segment lost 3 bases, leaving 3 bases of the junction unmatched. Germline-derived CDR1 and CDR2 are SGHNT and YYREEE (reference sequence). CDR3 bases: TGTGCCAGCAGCTATAGCGGGAGGGGTTACGAGCAGTACTTC. Protein product: CASSYSGRGYEQYF. Full variable domain (remainder filled in from reference TRBV5-4 and TRBJ2-7): ETGVTQSPTHLIKTRGQQVTLRCSSQSGHNTVSWYQQALGQGPQFIFQYYREEENGRGNFPPRFSGLQFPNYSSELNVNALELDDSALYLCASSYSGRGYEQYFGPGTRLTVT.

V gene TRBV19 combines with J gene TRBJ2-7; TRBD2 might be the D (5 bases). The germline V and J ends were trimmed by 9 bases and 2 bases, with 20 bases remaining between them. CDR3 length: 15 amino acids. Germline V gives CDR1 LNHDA, CDR2 SQIVND (reference sequence). CDR3 in DNA: TGTGCCAGCGGCGGCCAGGCGGCACTAGCCTACGAGCAGTACTTC. This encodes CASGGQAALAYEQYF.

This clonotype was counted ten times or more. CDR3 nucleotide sequence: TGCAGTGCTAACCATGGGGGTAGCGTACAAGAGACCCAGTACTTC. Translated, it gives CSANHGGSVQETQYF. J is TRBJ2-5 and V is TRBV20-1; D might be TRBD1 or TRBD2, each matching 5 bases. Germline V gene sequence: CDR1 DFQATT, CDR2 SNEGSKA (reference sequence). V lost 4 bases to trimming and J lost 2 bases, with 17 bases between them. This CDR3 has 15 residues.

This clonotype was recorded a few times. The V call is TRBV7-8, the J call TRBJ2-3, with D hard to call. V lost 2 bases and J 5 bases, leaving 8 bases between the germline ends. Germline CDR1 reads SGHVS; CDR2 reads FQNEAQ. The CDR3 is 13 residues long. The CDR3 region has the DNA TGTGCCAGCAGCTTAAGTCCAGGAGATACGCAGTATTTT. This encodes CASSLSPGDTQYF.

J is TRBJ2-7 and V is TRBV7-2; D is ambiguous. Germline assignment: CDR1 SGHTA and CDR2 FQGNSA. V lost 4 bases, J lost 7 bases, and 11 bases lay in between. This CDR3 region has 12 residues. The chain's CDR3 is CASSSSLREQYF. CDR3 sequence (DNA): TGTGCCAGCAGCTCAAGCCTACGGGAGCAGTACTTC.

The chain links TRBV19 to TRBJ1-6; D unresolved. The germline CDR1 and CDR2 sequences are LNHDA and SQIVND (reference sequence). V was cut by 1 base and J by 6 bases, with 13 bases left in between. The CDR3 is 16 amino acids. The CDR3 loop reads CASSIGGNGLNSPLHF. The CDR3 bases are TGTGCCAGTAGTATAGGAGGGAACGGTCTTAATTCACCCCTCCACTTT.

In this sample, this clonotype turned up many times. This chain joins TRBV20-1 and TRBJ2-5, with D perhaps matching TRBD2 (6 bases). Germline CDR1 reads DFQATT; CDR2 reads SNEGSKA (reference sequence). Trimming pared 5 bases from V and 4 bases from J, leaving 20 bases between. The CDR3 sequence is 15 residues long. CDR3 loop: CSAYLSTRGGETQYF. The CDR3 nucleotides are TGCAGTGCTTACCTATCGACTAGGGGAGGAGAGACCCAGTACTTC.

The chain carries TRBV9 and TRBJ1-1, with 9 bases that match TRBD1. The length of the CDR3 is 15 residues. The germline gives CDR1 SGDLS, CDR2 YYNGEE. V was clipped by 4 bases and J by 1 base; unmatched bases: 5. CDR3 protein: CASSPWTGENTEAFF. DNA for the CDR3: TGTGCCAGCAGCCCGTGGACAGGGGAGAACACTGAAGCTTTCTTT.

Comment on this clonotype: Sequence at one end of the junction differs from germline and may be a read error. The V and J genes are TRBV25-1 and TRBJ1-1; D not certain. CDR3 size: 16 residues. Germline CDR1 MGHDK, CDR2 SYGVNS. The CDR3 is CASSDHGRNPNTEGFF. CDR3 DNA: TGTGCCAGCAGTGATCATGGCCGAAATCCGAACACTGAAGGTTTCTTT.

CDR3 coding DNA: TGTGCCAGCAGTAGTTGGGGACTAGCGGGAGACGGAGATACGCAGTATTTT. Its translation: CASSSWGLAGDGDTQYF. The chain combines TRBV7-8 with TRBJ2-3; TRBD2 aligns across 14 bases. The germline V gene has CDR1 SGHVS and CDR2 FQNEAQ. This CDR3 is 17 amino acids long. J gave up 5 bases and V 6 bases, and 10 bases lay outside the gene matches.

J is TRBJ2-7 and V is TRBV20-1; D is possibly TRBD1 (6 bases). Germline V gene sequence: CDR1 DFQATT, CDR2 SNEGSKA (reference sequence). V gave up 6 bases and J gave up 0 bases, with 12 bases separating them. The CDR3 is 13 amino acids. The CDR3 DNA sequence: TGCAGTGCCGGCAGGGGATCCTCCTACGAGCAGTACTTC. Translating it yields CSAGRGSSYEQYF.

In this sample, this clonotype turned up many times. The rearrangement links TRBV11-1 to TRBJ2-1; tentatively, D is TRBD1 (5 bases). The CDR3 sequence is 14 residues long. Trimming removed 0 bases at V and 6 bases at J, with 9 bases between. CDR1 and CDR2 (germline): SGHAT, FQDESV (reference sequence). The CDR3: CASSLARQGNEQFF. CDR3 nucleotides: TGTGCCAGCAGCTTAGCGCGGCAGGGCAATGAGCAGTTCTTC.

The chain recombines TRBV7-6 with TRBJ2-5, with TRBD2 identical over 12 bases. This CDR3 is built from 17 residues. In germline, CDR1 is SGHVS, CDR2 FNYEAQ. Trimming took 5 bases from V and 5 from J; bases not matched to a gene: 12. In DNA form, the CDR3 reads TGTGCCAGCAGCCCCGGGCTAGCGGGAGGGCCACAGGAGACCCAGTACTTC. Residues: CASSPGLAGGPQETQYF.

This clonotype was counted between two and nine times. This rearrangement joins TRBV28 to TRBJ1-1; perhaps TRBD1 as D (6 bases). V dropped 3 bases and J dropped 4 bases, with 15 bases sitting between them. CDR1 is MDHEN, CDR2 SYDVKM, per germline. The CDR3 spans 15 residues. CDR3 sequence (DNA): TGTGCCAGCAGTTTCAAGTCCAGGGGCGCCACTGAAGCTTTCTTT. Its translation is CASSFKSRGATEAFF.

This clonotype was found a few times. The chain joins TRBV12-3 or TRBV12-4 to TRBJ2-7; TRBD2 agrees at 10 bases. There are 15 residues in the CDR3. J gave up 5 bases and V 6 bases, and 10 bases lay outside the gene matches. The CDR3 is CASSAIPAGGNEQYF. The CDR3 nucleotides read TGTGCCAGCAGCGCGATTCCAGCGGGAGGGAACGAGCAGTACTTC.

A few counts support this clonotype. The chain has TRBV30 and TRBJ2-1, with D uncertain. V gave up 5 bases and J gave up 6 bases, with 11 bases separating them. Germline CDR1 reads GTSNPN; CDR2 reads SVGIG (reference sequence). The CDR3 is 12 residues long. The CDR3 region has the DNA TGTGCCTGGGGCTTCCTCGGCAATGAGCAGTTCTTC. Its protein is CAWGFLGNEQFF.

The sample holds many counts of this clonotype. This chain links TRBV7-3 with TRBJ2-3; TRBD1 matches at 9 bases. The CDR3 spans 14 residues. V gave up 4 bases and J gave up 6 bases; unmatched junction bases: 5. Germline-derived CDR1 and CDR2 are SGHTA and FQGTGA. CDR3 sequence reads: CASSWDRAGDTQYF. As DNA, the CDR3 is TGTGCCAGCAGCTGGGACAGGGCAGGCGATACGCAGTATTTT.

This clonotype was observed at least ten times. The chain recombines TRBV7-2 with TRBJ2-7, with D perhaps matching TRBD2 (5 bases). This CDR3 has 13 residues. The V and J ends lost 1 base and 6 bases respectively, with 10 bases between them. Germline V gene data show CDR1 as SGHTA and CDR2 as FQGNSA. CDR3 amino acids: CASSLVPGFEQYF. Here the CDR3 DNA reads TGTGCCAGCAGCTTAGTTCCGGGGTTCGAGCAGTACTTC.

This clonotype was detected only once. This sequence joins TRBV11-2 and TRBJ2-4; no definite D call. There are 15 residues in the CDR3. CDR1 is SGHAT and CDR2 is FQNNGV in the germline V gene. V gave up 6 bases and J gave up 9 bases, with 21 bases separating them. The CDR3 region is CASSSTMERRSIQYF. The CDR3 nucleotides are TGTGCCAGCAGTTCCACCATGGAGAGGCGGAGCATTCAGTACTTC. Together with reference TRBV11-2 and TRBJ2-4, the CDR3 gives the full variable domain: EAGVAQSPRYKIIEKRQSVAFWCNPISGHATLYWYQQILGQGPKLLIQFQNNGVVDDSQLPKDRFSAERLKGVDSTLKIQPAKLEDSAVYLCASSSTMERRSIQYFGAGTRLSVL.

V gene TRBV12-3 or TRBV12-4 combines with J gene TRBJ1-1; 9 bases are shared with TRBD1. The V segment lost 2 bases and the J segment 6 bases; nucleotides outside the gene matches: 13. The CDR3 covers 17 residues. CDR3 in DNA: TGTGCCAGCAGTTTAAAAGGCTGGGACAGGGAGATCGCTGAAGCTTTCTTT. Encoded protein: CASSLKGWDREIAEAFF.

This clonotype appeared a single time. This chain uses TRBV15 with TRBJ2-1; TRBD2 agrees at 16 bases. V was pared by 1 base and J by 1 base, with 4 bases of the junction left unmatched. The CDR3 extends over 19 amino acids. Germline-derived CDR1 and CDR2 are LNHNV and YYDKDF (reference sequence). In DNA form, the CDR3 reads TGTGCCACCAGCAGAGTTTGGGGACTAGCGGGAGGGTCCTACAATGAGCAGTTCTTC. This translates into CATSRVWGLAGGSYNEQFF.

V and J are TRBV29-1 and TRBJ1-3; maybe TRBD1 (5 bases). The germline gives CDR1 SQVTM, CDR2 ANQGSEA. With 4 bases removed from V and 2 bases from J, the gap between germline ends came to 12 bases. CDR3 length: 14 amino acids. CDR3 in amino acids: CSVGDGGAGNTIYF. The CDR3 nucleotides are TGCAGCGTTGGGGATGGGGGGGCTGGAAACACCATATATTTT.